The present entry profiles one T cell receptor (beta chain) with its context. The data derive from a study of blood T cell repertoires in COVID-19. In the study overall: The samples span acute and convalescent COVID-19 from the United States, Italy and Spain.

Per the germline V gene, CDR1 is SGHTA and CDR2 is FQGTGA. The germline V and J ends were trimmed by 4 bases and 6 bases, with 18 bases remaining between them. CDR3 length equals 15 residues. As handled by the study authors: Researchers report that nucleated cell counts were estimated from reference gene primer amplification. Assay: immunoSEQ multiplex PCR; the TCRdb copy retains only in-frame clones and omits some. Clone size and V and J calls were adopted from that table, with D and trimming inferred from the DNA. The sample yields about 140,000 clones, approximately 90% seen once. Seattle participants joined during active infection and were tracked over time.

The sample taken for sequencing was peripheral blood. The receptor was derived from a human donor with COVID-19, enrolled during active disease. The donor label of this sample is uncertain. The chain has TRBV7-3 and TRBJ1-2; D remains ambiguous. The CDR3 loop reads CASSSSSLVTHGYTF. As DNA, the CDR3 is TGTGCCAGCAGCTCTTCAAGTCTGGTAACACATGGCTACACCTTC.